This T cell receptor (beta chain) was retrieved from a study of cytomegalovirus exposure and HLA in healthy donors. Study outcomes and limitations: With high specificity and sensitivity, the classifier reportedly diagnosed cytomegalovirus status.

Germline V gives CDR1 MDHEN, CDR2 SYDVKM. Trimming removed 10 bases from V and 4 bases from J, with 13 bases in between. The CDR3 loop spans 13 amino acids. Clones were sequenced by immunoSEQ multiplex PCR, and TCRdb holds only the in-frame ones, with some missing. The profile shows 150,000 to 200,000 clones, about three quarters of them singletons. Worth noting for this clone: Its antigen remains unidentified.

The sequenced sample was PBMCs. The sequence came from a woman aged 30 to 39 in good health and CMV-seronegative. V is TRBV28 and J is TRBJ2-2; a weak D match, TRBD1 (6 bases). The CDR3 region has the DNA TGTGCCACCCTGGGGGCCCTCACCGGGGAGCTGTTTTTT. Its translation is CATLGALTGELFF.